Sequencing of this T cell receptor beta chain was carried out in a study of blood T cells in healthy people across ages. The study, taken as a whole, reports: Naive T cell percentage and TCR beta diversity correlated strongly. In older individuals, TCR beta diversity per million T cells was lower, falling roughly linearly with age.

The use of a sample-barcoded 5' primer and a J-beta primer mix characterized a second PCR of about 7 to 12 cycles. From the 5' RACE reads, TCRdb called clonotypes with MiXCR, one entry per CDR3 protein. The sample gives more than 1.4 million distinct CDR3 sequences, approximately 38% of which show up once; roughly 7.7% is in the top ten. This clonotype has just one count. Its antigen is not identified. Germline CDR1 reads MNHEY; CDR2 reads SMNVEV (reference sequence). The CDR3 has 15 residues. Total RNA was isolated from each sample in quantities of at least 5.5 micrograms. The clonotype comes from a woman between 18 and 29 years old in good health. The sample taken for sequencing was blood. The chain has TRBV27 and TRBJ2-4; D not certain. Matching the DNA end better, TRBJ2-5 makes the J call doubtful. The CDR3 spells CASSFGQLEGETQYF. The CDR3 region has the DNA TGTGCCAGCAGTTTCGGTCAGTTGGAAGGGGAGACCCAGTACTTC.